The source of this TCR beta chain is a study of Graves' ophthalmopathy and Graves' hyperthyroidism. A word on this clonotype: What it binds is not known.

Trimming left V 5 bases short and J 5 bases short, with 9 bases between. The CDR3 consists of 13 residues. Germline assignment: CDR1 SGHTA and CDR2 FQGTGA. Each hyperthyroidism patient was newly diagnosed, with under 2 months' duration, and aged 18 to 65. Orbital computed tomography, thyroid ultrasound, TRAb, serum thyroxine and clinical symptoms formed the basis of diagnosis. As the template, RNA transcripts were used to amplify TCR beta CDR3 regions. Second-round multiplex PCR came after a first-round RT-PCR that employed HTBI primers. TCRdb ran MiXCR on the multiplex PCR reads and lists one entry per CDR3 protein. The sample shows around 590,000 distinct CDR3 sequences, less than 40% of them seen only once. Study-wide points: A model of 13 signatures distinguished ophthalmopathy from stable hyperthyroidism at around 90% sensitivity and about 80% specificity. The model's ophthalmopathy progression predictions had more than 55% sensitivity and less than 75% specificity.

The receptor's source is an adult man with Graves' hyperthyroidism. The chain links TRBV7-3 to TRBJ2-2; TRBD2 is a possible D gene (6 bases). Material: peripheral blood or thyroid tissue (not recorded which). CDR3 sequence reads: CASSPTRTGELFF. CDR3 nucleotides: TGTGCCAGCAGCCCGACTAGGACCGGGGAGCTGTTTTTT.